The source of this TCR beta chain is a study of cytomegalovirus exposure and HLA in healthy donors. Findings and caveats of the study: Most CMV-associated TCR beta chains appeared HLA-restricted in a later analysis.

This CDR3 has 18 residues. Trimming left V 2 bases short and J 1 base short, with 16 bases between. The germline V gene encodes CDR1 SGHRS and CDR2 YFSETQ. In the PCR, 60 Vbeta and 13 Jbeta primers were used. Generated by immunoSEQ multiplex PCR, the TCRdb table keeps only in-frame clones and is missing some. In the table there are about 140,000 clones, approximately 80% of which are singletons. Concerning this clone itself: Its antigen remains unknown.

The sample comprised PBMCs. The chain couples TRBV5-1 to TRBJ2-6; D is possibly TRBD2 (5 bases). This receptor was identified in a man aged 45-65 years in good health and CMV-seronegative. CDR3 amino acids: CASSFAGIGGSGANVLTF. The CDR3 DNA follows: TGCGCCAGCAGCTTCGCCGGGATAGGCGGGTCTGGGGCCAACGTCCTGACTTTC.